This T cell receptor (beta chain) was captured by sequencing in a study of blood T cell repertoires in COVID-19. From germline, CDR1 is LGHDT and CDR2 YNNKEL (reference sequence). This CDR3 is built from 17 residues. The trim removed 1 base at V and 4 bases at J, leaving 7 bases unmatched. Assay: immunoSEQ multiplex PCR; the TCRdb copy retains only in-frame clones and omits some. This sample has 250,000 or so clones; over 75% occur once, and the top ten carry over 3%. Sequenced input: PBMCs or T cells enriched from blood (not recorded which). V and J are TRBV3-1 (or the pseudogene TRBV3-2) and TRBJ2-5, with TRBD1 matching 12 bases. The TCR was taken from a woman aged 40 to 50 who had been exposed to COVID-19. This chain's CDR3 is CASSQGGQGARRETQYF. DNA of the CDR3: TGTGCCAGCAGCCAAGGGGGACAGGGGGCGCGACGAGAGACCCAGTACTTC.